One and the same sample provided the 9 T cell receptor beta chains below, sequenced in a study of cytomegalovirus exposure and HLA in healthy donors. Produced via immunoSEQ multiplex PCR; TCRdb's table is partial and in-frame only. The repertoire holds some 120,000 clones, with around 92% as singletons. Sequencing used PBMCs. These TCRs come from a man younger than 45 in good health and CMV-seronegative.

The genes are TRBV5-1 and TRBJ2-6, with TRBD1 matching 7 bases. The V gene's germline CDR1 is SGHRS and CDR2 YFSETQ. The length of the CDR3 is 19 residues. Trimming at V came to 4 bases and at J to 0 bases, leaving 13 bases not matched to a gene. CDR3 sequence (DNA): TGCGCCAGCAGCAGGGGACAGCTTGTCGCTCTCTCTGGGGCCAACGTCCTGACTTTC. Translated, it gives CASSRGQLVALSGANVLTF.

J is TRBJ1-5 and V is TRBV5-1; D is perhaps TRBD1 (5 bases). This CDR3 comprises 15 residues. With 0 bases removed from V and 6 bases from J, the gap between germline ends came to 13 bases. The germline CDR1 and CDR2 sequences are SGHRS and YFSETQ. The CDR3 DNA follows: TGCGCCAGCAGCTTGGCCCCGGGGGACCTTCAGCCCCAGCATTTT. As protein: CASSLAPGDLQPQHF.

The chain carries TRBV4-3 and TRBJ2-7; a weak D match, TRBD1 (6 bases). The CDR3 has 13 residues. V lost 1 base and J lost 5, with 9 bases in between. CDR1 and CDR2 from the germline V gene are LGHNA and YSLEER. DNA for the CDR3: TGCGCCAGCAGCCAAGTCGCAGGGGACGAGCAGTACTTC. It encodes CASSQVAGDEQYF.

V gene TRBV11-2 combines with J gene TRBJ1-3; TRBD1 is a possible D gene (6 bases). This CDR3 is 17 amino acids long. Trimming pared 7 bases from V and 0 bases from J, leaving 19 bases between. Looked up from germline, CDR1 is SGHAT and CDR2 is FQNNGV. The CDR3 loop is CASTSDYRGTSGNTIYF. DNA of the CDR3: TGTGCCAGCACCTCGGATTATAGGGGGACCTCTGGAAACACCATATATTTT. Variable domain in full (rest from reference TRBV11-2 and TRBJ1-3): EAGVAQSPRYKIIEKRQSVAFWCNPISGHATLYWYQQILGQGPKLLIQFQNNGVVDDSQLPKDRFSAERLKGVDSTLKIQPAKLEDSAVYLCASTSDYRGTSGNTIYFGEGSWLTVV.

In its sample, this clone was seen a few times. V gene TRBV19 combines with J gene TRBJ1-2; D uncertain. Germline V CDR1 and CDR2: LNHDA, SQIVND (reference sequence). The CDR3 is 14 residues long. V gave up 5 bases and J gave up 2 bases, with 12 bases separating them. In nucleotides, the CDR3 is TGTGCCAGTAGTTTCGGTACAGTCAACTATGGCTACACCTTC. Its translation: CASSFGTVNYGYTF.

The chain joins TRBV28 to TRBJ1-2; D is perhaps TRBD1 (6 bases). CDR1 and CDR2 (germline): MDHEN, SYDVKM. The length of the CDR3 is 15 residues. V was shortened by 6 bases and J by 4 bases, with 18 bases between the two germline ends. CDR3 coding DNA: TGTGCCAGCAGGCCCCCCCGTGGGGGCGTCTATGGCTACACCTTC. As protein: CASRPPRGGVYGYTF.

V and J are TRBV29-1 and TRBJ1-2; possible D gene TRBD1, 6 bases. V was pared by 6 bases and J by 5 bases, with 10 bases between. CDR3 size: 11 residues. Germline CDR1 is SQVTM and CDR2 is ANQGSEA. CDR3 sequence reads: CSVHTGYGYTF. The CDR3 DNA reads TGCAGCGTCCATACAGGGTATGGCTACACCTTC.

The rearrangement uses TRBV6-6 and TRBJ2-7; 11 bases agree with TRBD2. This CDR3 spans 16 amino acids. Trimming removed 5 bases from V and 3 bases from J; junction bases left unmatched: 9. The germline CDR1 and CDR2 sequences are MNHNY and SVGAGI (reference sequence). The CDR3 spells CASSHGGTSGSYEQYF. DNA of the CDR3: TGTGCCAGCAGTCACGGCGGCACTAGCGGGAGCTACGAGCAGTACTTC.

This clone has only one observation. J is TRBJ2-2 and V is TRBV14; 7 bases are shared with TRBD1. J lost 0 bases, V lost 2 bases, and 3 bases had no gene match. There are 16 residues in the CDR3. Germline V CDR1 and CDR2: SGHDN, FVKESK. As DNA, the CDR3 is TGTGCCAGCAGCCAAAGACAGGGTCCGAACACCGGGGAGCTGTTTTTT. Its translation is CASSQRQGPNTGELFF.